The rows below give T cell receptor beta chains drawn from one sample of a study of PD-1 blockade in classical Hodgkin lymphoma. Profiled with immunoSEQ multiplex PCR; TCRdb holds only in-frame clones, not every one. The sample includes about 26,000 clones, approximately 64% seen only once; the top ten take roughly 10%. Sequenced material: peripheral blood mononuclear cells (PBMCs), taken before the second cycle of nivolumab. The receptors were gathered from a human donor with classical Hodgkin lymphoma. CDR3s include the opening cysteine and the closing phenylalanine or tryptophan. D genes are given only for firm matches. Part of the rows lack a size; the others show once, few, many or a class for expanded clones.

>TRBV19|TRBJ2-3|.|.
CASRDYPGSTDTQYF
TGTGCCAGTAGAGACTATCCAGGTAGCACAGATACGCAGTATTTT
>TRBV11-2|TRBJ2-2|TRBD2|few
CASSLAGGSTGELFF
TGTGCCAGCAGTTTAGCGGGAGGGTCCACCGGGGAGCTGTTTTTT
>TRBV5-4|TRBJ2-5|.|once
CASSKATEGLETQYF
TGTGCCAGCAGCAAGGCAACTGAGGGCCTGGAGACCCAGTACTTC
>TRBV4-3|TRBJ1-1|TRBD1|few
CASSRSTGLGTEAFF
TGCGCCAGCAGCCGATCGACAGGGTTGGGAACTGAAGCTTTCTTT
>TRBV6-5|TRBJ1-5|.|.
CASRVTSQENQPQHF
TGTGCCAGCAGGGTTACGAGTCAGGAGAATCAGCCCCAGCATTTT
>TRBV28|TRBJ2-7|.|.
CASGGGEQYF
TGTGCCAGCGGGGGTGGGGAGCAGTACTTC
>TRBV5-6|TRBJ2-7|.|.
CASSFASDSHSYEQYF
TGTGCCAGCAGCTTTGCGTCTGACTCCCACTCCTACGAGCAGTACTTC
>TRBV19|TRBJ2-7|.|.
CASSIEGGGADYEQYF
TGTGCCAGTAGTATAGAAGGCGGGGGCGCCGACTACGAGCAGTACTTC
>TRBV6-5|TRBJ2-7|.|.
CASSDGAEQYF
TGTGCCAGCAGTGATGGGGCCGAGCAGTACTTC
>TRBV6-6|TRBJ1-3|.|.
CASRDTGNTIYF
TGTGCCAGCAGGGATACTGGAAACACCATATATTTT
>TRBV10-2|TRBJ2-1|TRBD1|.
CASSRGSSYNEQFF
TGCGCCAGCAGCAGGGGGTCCTCTTACAATGAGCAGTTCTTC
>TRBV19|TRBJ2-3|TRBD2|few
CASTRLAGVVDTQYF
TGTGCCAGTACCCGACTAGCGGGAGTGGTAGATACGCAGTATTTT
>TRBV6-5|TRBJ2-3|TRBD1|.
CASSQDRGDTQYF
TGTGCCAGCAGCCAAGACAGGGGAGATACGCAGTATTTT
>TRBV27|TRBJ2-7|.|few
CASSLGLAQGEQYF
TGTGCCAGCAGTTTAGGTCTAGCGCAGGGCGAGCAGTACTTC
>TRBV5-3|TRBJ2-5|TRBD1|.
CARSLTLSKDRGQETQYF
TGTGCCAGAAGCTTAACCCTTTCCAAGGACAGGGGTCAAGAGACCCAGTACTTC
>TRBV28|TRBJ1-2|.|.
CASSLPPGSYGYTF
TGTGCCAGCAGTTTGCCCCCGGGGTCCTATGGCTACACCTTC
>TRBV10-1|TRBJ1-6|.|.
CARKVGTDNSPLHF
TGCGCCCGAAAGGTAGGGACGGATAATTCACCCCTCCACTTT
>TRBV18|TRBJ1-1|TRBD1|.
CASSPLDWVGQAAFF
TGTGCCAGCTCACCACTTGATTGGGTCGGACAGGCGGCTTTCTTT
>TRBV7-2|TRBJ1-5|.|few
CASSLVGARGYSNQPQHF
TGTGCCAGCAGCTTAGTCGGAGCCAGGGGTTATAGCAATCAGCCCCAGCATTTT
>TRBV7-7|TRBJ2-1|.|.
CASSPMGNEQFF
TGTGCCAGCAGCCCGATGGGCAATGAGCAGTTCTTC
>TRBV19|TRBJ2-5|.|.
CASSIGPGPGETQYF
TGTGCCAGTAGTATTGGTCCCGGGCCCGGGGAGACCCAGTACTTC
>TRBV6-1|TRBJ1-3|.|.
CASSQGRHSGNTIYF
TGTGCCAGCTCTCAAGGGCGCCACTCTGGAAACACCATATATTTT
>TRBV19|TRBJ2-2|TRBD2|.
CASSIVPGGTGELFF
TGTGCCAGTAGTATAGTCCCGGGAGGCACCGGGGAGCTGTTTTTT
>TRBV9|TRBJ2-1|TRBD2|.
CASSLWGGYNEQFF
TGTGCCAGCAGCTTATGGGGGGGATACAATGAGCAGTTCTTC
>TRBV5-1|TRBJ1-4|TRBD1|.
CASSSRGQQKNEKLFF
TGCGCCAGCAGCTCCAGGGGGCAGCAGAAAAATGAAAAACTGTTTTTT
>TRBV6-1|TRBJ1-2|.|.
CASSEEGGYGYTF
TGTGCCAGCAGTGAGGAAGGGGGCTATGGCTACACCTTC
>TRBV5-1|TRBJ1-5|TRBD1|.
CASSPDREDQPQHF
TGCGCCAGCAGCCCGGACAGGGAGGATCAGCCCCAGCATTTT
>TRBV5-4|TRBJ2-1|TRBD2|.
CASRGLAGGWIF
TGTGCCAGCAGGGGACTAGCGGGCGGTTGGATCTTC
>TRBV7-9|TRBJ1-2|.|few
CASSGGLRDGYTF
TGTGCCAGCAGCGGGGGGCTCAGAGATGGCTACACCTTC
>TRBV5-1|TRBJ2-1|.|.
CASSLGRVGGNEQFF
TGCGCCAGCAGCCTCGGGCGGGTCGGGGGCAATGAGCAGTTCTTC
>TRBV18|TRBJ1-4|TRBD1|.
CASSPRDRGNEKLFF
TGTGCCAGCTCACCCCGGGACAGGGGTAATGAAAAACTGTTTTTT
>TRBV28|TRBJ1-5|.|.
CASSPVVPANQPQHF
TGTGCCAGCAGTCCAGTAGTACCGGCCAATCAGCCCCAGCATTTT
>TRBV15|TRBJ2-3|.|.
CATSRGDHTPDTQYF
TGTGCCACCAGCAGAGGGGACCACACACCGGATACGCAGTATTTT
>TRBV2|TRBJ2-1|.|.
CASSNERTLGGLSTNEQFF
TGTGCCAGCAGCAACGAACGGACCCTCGGCGGGCTTTCTACCAATGAGCAGTTCTTC
>TRBV28|TRBJ1-1|.|.
CASKPPGDGSTEAFF
TGTGCCAGCAAACCTCCGGGAGATGGGAGCACTGAAGCTTTCTTT
>TRBV5-8|TRBJ1-2|TRBD1|.
CASSRDRGLPNYGYTF
TGTGCCAGCAGCCGGGACAGGGGTCTACCTAACTATGGCTACACCTTC
>TRBV6-4|TRBJ2-2|TRBD2|.
CASSGAPLAGGPITGELFF
TGTGCCAGCAGTGGCGCCCCACTAGCGGGAGGGCCGATTACCGGGGAGCTGTTTTTT
>TRBV14|TRBJ1-2|.|.
CASSQRRGGNGYTF
TGTGCCAGCAGCCAACGCAGGGGCGGGAACGGCTACACCTTC
>TRBV4-2|TRBJ2-5|.|.
CASSQGPNRETQYF
TGTGCCAGCAGCCAAGGTCCCAACCGAGAGACCCAGTACTTC
>TRBV30|TRBJ2-5|TRBD2|.
CAWVNSGARTQYF
TGTGCCTGGGTAAATAGCGGGGCCCGGACCCAGTACTTC
>TRBV6-5|TRBJ2-3|.|.
CASSYLGAETDTQYF
TGTGCCAGCAGTTACTTGGGGGCCGAAACGGATACGCAGTATTTT
>TRBV5-6|TRBJ2-7|.|few
CASSFSSYEQYF
TGTGCCAGCAGCTTTAGTTCCTACGAGCAGTACTTC
>TRBV28|TRBJ1-1|.|few
CASSPLGSNTEAFF
TGTGCCAGCAGTCCACTAGGGTCGAACACTGAAGCTTTCTTT
>TRBV10-3|TRBJ1-3|.|.
CAISERTAASGNTIYF
TGTGCCATCAGTGAGCGGACAGCCGCCTCTGGAAACACCATATATTTT
>TRBV14|TRBJ1-2|.|.
CASSQGQVHYTF
TGTGCCAGCAGCCAAGGCCAGGTTCACTACACCTTC
>TRBV11-2|TRBJ2-3|.|.
CASSQRGRTDTQYF
TGTGCCAGCAGCCAACGGGGACGCACAGATACGCAGTATTTT
>TRBV29-1|TRBJ2-5|TRBD1|.
CSAASGGETQYF
TGCAGCGCGGCGTCAGGGGGAGAGACCCAGTACTTC
>TRBV6-5|TRBJ2-7|.|.
CASSPWGGTYEQYF
TGTGCCAGCAGTCCTTGGGGCGGGACCTACGAGCAGTACTTC
>TRBV5-7|TRBJ2-2|TRBD1|.
CASSAPGQGRSGGELFF
TGTGCCAGCAGCGCACCGGGACAGGGTCGTTCGGGCGGGGAGCTGTTTTTT
>TRBV5-6|TRBJ1-2|.|.
CASSFDPGYGYTF
TGTGCCAGCAGCTTCGATCCAGGATATGGCTACACCTTC
>TRBV28|TRBJ1-3|.|.
CASSPLGGARGNTIYF
TGTGCCAGCAGTCCCCTGGGGGGCGCGCGTGGAAACACCATATATTTT
>TRBV4-3|TRBJ1-6|.|.
CASSQGVLYNSPLHF
TGCGCCAGCAGCCAAGGGGTTCTATATAATTCACCCCTCCACTTT